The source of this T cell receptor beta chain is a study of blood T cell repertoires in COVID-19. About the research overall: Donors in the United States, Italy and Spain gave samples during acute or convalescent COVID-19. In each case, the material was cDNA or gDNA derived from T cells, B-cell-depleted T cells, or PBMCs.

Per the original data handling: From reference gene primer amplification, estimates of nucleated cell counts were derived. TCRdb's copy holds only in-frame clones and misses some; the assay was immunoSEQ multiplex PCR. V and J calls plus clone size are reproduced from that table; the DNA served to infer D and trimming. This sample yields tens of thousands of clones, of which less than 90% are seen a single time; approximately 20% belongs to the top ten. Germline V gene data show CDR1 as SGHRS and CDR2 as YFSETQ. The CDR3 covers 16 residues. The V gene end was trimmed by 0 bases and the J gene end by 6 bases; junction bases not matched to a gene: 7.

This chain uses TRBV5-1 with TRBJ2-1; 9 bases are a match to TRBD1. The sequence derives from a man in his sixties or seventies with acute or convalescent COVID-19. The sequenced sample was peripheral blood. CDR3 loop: CASSLDPGTGPNEQFF. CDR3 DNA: TGCGCCAGCAGCTTGGATCCCGGGACAGGGCCCAATGAGCAGTTCTTC. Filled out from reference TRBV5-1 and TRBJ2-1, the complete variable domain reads KAGVTQTPRYLIKTRGQQVTLSCSPISGHRSVSWYQQTPGQGLQFLFEYFSETQRNKGNFPGRFSGRQFSNSRSEMNVSTLELGDSALYLCASSLDPGTGPNEQFFGPGTRLTVL.